The 3 T cell receptor beta chains below come from one sample, sequenced in a study of tumor-infiltrating lymphocytes in primary liver carcinoma. Constant-region priming of 500 ng total RNA yielded TCR beta cDNA. Modified slightly, ARM-PCR produced TCR beta libraries over three nested multiplex PCR rounds. Rounds one and two of PCR, each of roughly 10 cycles, were primed with TRBV1-TRBV30 forward primers and a C-beta reverse primer. From the multiplex PCR reads, TCRdb called clonotypes with MiXCR, one entry per CDR3 protein. In the table there are tens of thousands of distinct CDR3 sequences, roughly 77% of which are singletons. From roughly 21-30 mg of unsorted bulk tissue, DNA and RNA were co-extracted together. The sequenced sample was liver tumor tissue from sampling region 3. Documented subset: tumor region T3, left-lateral pole. The receptors stem from a middle-aged man with primary liver carcinoma and hepatitis B virus infection.

The chain joins TRBV11-2 to TRBJ2-7, with a tentative D call TRBD1 (7 bases). The germline V and J ends were trimmed by 5 bases and 11 bases, with 25 bases remaining between them. This CDR3 is built from 15 residues. Looked up from germline, CDR1 is SGHAT and CDR2 is FQNNGV. This chain's CDR3 is CASSQYSGGGYEEYF. CDR3 sequence (DNA): TGTGCCAGCAGCCAATATTCTGGAGGGGGCTATGAGGAGTACTTC. The full variable domain, in which reference TRBV11-2 and TRBJ2-7 provide the parts outside the CDR3, is EAGVAQSPRYKIIEKRQSVAFWCNPISGHATLYWYQQILGQGPKLLIQFQNNGVVDDSQLPKDRFSAERLKGVDSTLKIQPAKLEDSAVYLCASSQYSGGGYEEYFGPGTRLTVT.

The chain combines TRBV9 with TRBJ1-5, with a tentative D call TRBD1 (6 bases). This CDR3 has 19 residues. The V end lost 4 bases, the J end lost 3 bases, and 26 bases lay between the germline ends. Germline-derived CDR1 and CDR2 are SGDLS and YYNGEE. The CDR3 sequence: CASSPIPRDMGSTNQPQHF. The DNA for the CDR3 is TGTGCCAGCAGCCCGATCCCCCGGGACATGGGATCTACCAATCAGCCCCAGCATTTT.

The chain links TRBV5-6 to TRBJ2-4; D unresolved. This CDR3 comprises 13 residues. V shed 6 bases and J shed 4 bases, with 11 bases lying between them. Germline V gene sequence: CDR1 SGHDT, CDR2 YYEEEE. The CDR3, as DNA: TGTGCCAGCAACTTAATAGGGAAAAACATTCAGTACTTC. Translating gives CASNLIGKNIQYF.